Listed below are T cell receptor beta chains from one sample, sequenced in a study of cytomegalovirus exposure and HLA in healthy donors. Data came from immunoSEQ multiplex PCR; TCRdb stores just in-frame clones and leaves some out. The profile shows about 140,000 clones, around 76% of them singletons. The sequenced material came from PBMCs. All receptors derive from a man younger than 30 in good health and CMV-seronegative. Both conserved end residues are part of each CDR3. The order of the fields is V gene, D gene, clone size, J gene, CDR3 length, CDR3 protein, CDR3 DNA. D genes are given only for firm matches. Clone size is given for some rows only: seen once, a few or many times, or a class if the clone is expanded.

TRBV9	TRBD1	NA	TRBJ2-3	15	CASSVGTGETDTQYF	TGTGCCAGCAGCGTAGGGACAGGGGAAACAGATACGCAGTATTTT
TRBV7-6	TRBD2	NA	TRBJ2-3	21	CASSLDGRRLAGGQRTDTQYF	TGTGCCAGCAGCTTAGATGGCAGGAGACTAGCGGGGGGCCAACGCACAGATACGCAGTATTTT
TRBV14	NA	few	TRBJ1-1	17	CASSQGQGRAPTTEAFF	TGTGCCAGCAGCCAAGGGCAGGGGAGGGCGCCGACAACTGAAGCTTTCTTT
TRBV7-9	TRBD2	NA	TRBJ2-1	17	CASSLPLRGGSHNEQFF	TGTGCCAGCAGCTTGCCCCTTCGGGGGGGTTCCCACAATGAGCAGTTCTTC
TRBV5-4	TRBD1	NA	TRBJ1-3	15	CASSGGQGSGNTIYF	TGTGCCAGCAGCGGTGGACAGGGTTCAGGAAACACCATATATTTT
TRBV6-5	TRBD1	once	TRBJ1-1	13	CASSYVDRGEAFF	TGTGCCAGCAGTTACGTGGACAGGGGAGAAGCTTTCTTT
TRBV25-1	TRBD2	NA	TRBJ2-3	15	CASSDLAGVPDTQYF	TGTGCCAGCAGTGATCTAGCGGGAGTCCCAGATACGCAGTATTTT
TRBV19	TRBD1	NA	TRBJ2-7	15	CASSQGAPGRYEQYF	TGTGCCAGTAGTCAGGGGGCGCCGGGTAGGTACGAGCAGTACTTC
TRBV18	NA	NA	TRBJ1-4	14	CASSPPGPNEKLFF	TGTGCCAGCTCACCACCGGGGCCTAATGAAAAACTGTTTTTT
TRBV4-1	NA	NA	TRBJ2-7	15	CASSQLTGLSYEQYF	TGCGCCAGCAGCCAACTAACAGGGCTTTCGTACGAGCAGTACTTC
TRBV5-1	NA	NA	TRBJ2-1	12	CASSSLGHEQFF	TGCGCCAGCAGCTCACTAGGGCATGAGCAGTTCTTC
TRBV5-6	NA	NA	TRBJ1-5	15	CASSLGSGSNQPQHF	TGTGCCAGCAGCTTGGGGTCAGGGTCAAATCAGCCCCAGCATTTT
TRBV6-1	NA	NA	TRBJ2-3	17	CASSVQPGLGLVDTQYF	TGTGCCAGCAGTGTGCAGCCGGGACTTGGCCTGGTAGATACGCAGTATTTT
TRBV29-1	NA	NA	TRBJ2-2	15	CSVEDRSEDPGELFF	TGCAGCGTTGAAGATAGGAGTGAAGACCCCGGGGAGCTGTTTTTT
TRBV5-4	TRBD2	NA	TRBJ2-2	17	CASSRIGLVQNTGELFF	TGTGCCAGCAGCCGGATAGGACTAGTTCAGAACACCGGGGAGCTGTTTTTT
TRBV7-2	NA	NA	TRBJ1-1	14	CASSLGRANTEAFF	TGTGCCAGCAGCTTAGGCAGGGCGAACACTGAGGCTTTCTTT
TRBV11-2	TRBD1	NA	TRBJ2-1	15	CASSFPGTGANEQFF	TGTGCCAGCAGCTTCCCCGGGACAGGCGCCAATGAGCAGTTCTTC
TRBV7-2	TRBD2	NA	TRBJ2-7	15	CASSSTSGSVYEQYF	TGTGCCAGCAGCTCCACTAGCGGGAGCGTATACGAGCAGTACTTC
TRBV2	NA	NA	TRBJ1-5	16	CASSASGGEGDQPQHF	TGTGCCAGCAGCGCGTCTGGGGGTGAGGGGGATCAGCCCCAGCATTTT
TRBV7-2	NA	NA	TRBJ1-1	12	CASSLPGVGAFF	TGTGCCAGCAGCTTACCGGGGGTAGGAGCTTTCTTT
TRBV5-4	NA	few	TRBJ2-7	14	CASSGTGSTYEQYF	TGTGCCAGCAGCGGAACCGGGTCCACCTACGAGCAGTACTTC
TRBV5-4	TRBD2	few	TRBJ2-2	16	CASSPGLAGGIGELFF	TGTGCCAGCAGCCCGGGACTAGCGGGGGGGATCGGGGAGCTGTTTTTT
TRBV2	NA	NA	TRBJ1-1	14	CASGGLLMNTEAFF	TGTGCCAGCGGGGGCCTGCTCATGAACACTGAAGCTTTCTTT
TRBV10-1	TRBD2	NA	TRBJ2-5	14	CASSDARERETQYF	TGCGCCAGCAGTGACGCGCGGGAGAGGGAGACCCAGTACTTC
TRBV29-1	NA	NA	TRBJ2-5	13	CSGGDINQETQYF	TGCAGCGGAGGGGACATTAACCAAGAGACCCAGTACTTC
TRBV30	NA	NA	TRBJ2-7	13	CAWSTGFGYEQYF	TGTGCCTGGAGTACAGGGTTCGGCTACGAGCAGTACTTC
TRBV7-2	TRBD2	NA	TRBJ2-3	15	CASSPLAGETDTQYF	TGTGCCAGCAGCCCGCTAGCGGGGGAGACAGATACGCAGTATTTT
TRBV5-1	TRBD2	once	TRBJ2-7	17	CASSLAASGGRSYEQYF	TGCGCCAGCAGCTTGGCCGCTAGCGGGGGTCGCTCCTACGAGCAGTACTTC
TRBV7-9	NA	NA	TRBJ1-1	13	CASSPMDRLKAFF	TGTGCCAGCAGCCCTATGGACAGACTTAAAGCTTTCTTT
TRBV9	NA	NA	TRBJ1-4	13	CASSVEPNEKLFF	TGTGCCAGCAGCGTAGAGCCAAATGAAAAACTGTTTTTT